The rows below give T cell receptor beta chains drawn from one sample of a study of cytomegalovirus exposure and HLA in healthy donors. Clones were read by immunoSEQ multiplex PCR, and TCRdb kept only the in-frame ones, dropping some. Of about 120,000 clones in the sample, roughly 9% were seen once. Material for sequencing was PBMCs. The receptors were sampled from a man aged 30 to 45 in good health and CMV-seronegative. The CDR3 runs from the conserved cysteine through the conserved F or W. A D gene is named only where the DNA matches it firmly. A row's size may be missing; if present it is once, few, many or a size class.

CASSSRLAETTDTQYF TGTGCCAGCAGCTCAAGACTAGCGGAGACCACAGATACGCAGTATTTT TRBD2 TRBJ2-3 . TRBV5-4
CASSLSGETGELFF TGTGCCAGCAGCTTATCCGGTGAAACCGGGGAGCTGTTTTTT . TRBJ2-2 . TRBV7-9
CASSLPSNEQFF TGCGCCAGCAGCTTGCCATCCAATGAGCAGTTCTTC . TRBJ2-1 . TRBV5-1
CATKLSGGQGTEAFF TGTGCCACCAAGCTCTCCGGGGGGCAGGGGACTGAAGCTTTCTTT . TRBJ1-1 few TRBV11-2
CASSPGWAGPVVTQYF TGTGCCAGTAGTCCAGGGTGGGCGGGGCCAGTCGTAACCCAGTACTTC . TRBJ2-5 . TRBV19
CASSLPSVQETQYF TGTGCCAGCAGCTTGCCTAGCGTTCAAGAGACCCAGTACTTC . TRBJ2-5 . TRBV5-4
CASSQRTGLTNEKLFF TGTGCCAGCAGCCAACGGACAGGGCTAACTAATGAAAAACTGTTTTTT TRBD1 TRBJ1-4 few TRBV7-8
CASSRKNAGTSGRRSYNEQFF TGTGCCAGCAGCAGGAAAAACGCCGGGACTAGCGGGAGGCGGTCCTACAATGAGCAGTTCTTC TRBD2 TRBJ2-1 . TRBV28
CASSQSTGSNEKLFF TGTGCCAGCAGCCAGAGTACAGGGTCTAATGAAAAACTGTTTTTT . TRBJ1-4 few TRBV5-5
CASSVAGGSTDTQYF TGTGCCAGCAGTGTAGCGGGAGGGAGTACAGATACGCAGTATTTT TRBD2 TRBJ2-3 few TRBV5-4
CASSLGVRDTQYF TGCGCCAGCAGCTTGGGAGTTCGAGATACGCAGTATTTT . TRBJ2-3 . TRBV5-1
CAWSVYYRGTEAFF TGTGCCTGGAGTGTTTATTACAGGGGAACTGAAGCTTTCTTT TRBD1 TRBJ1-1 . TRBV30
CASSAVGGYEQYF TGTGCCAGCAGCGCGGTAGGCGGGTACGAGCAGTACTTC . TRBJ2-7 . TRBV6-5
CASSRGGSQGDTQYF TGTGCCAGCAGTAGAGGGGGTAGTCAGGGTGATACGCAGTATTTT . TRBJ2-3 . TRBV28
CSVEGLAGPRQETQYF TGCAGCGTGGAGGGACTAGCGGGACCCCGCCAAGAGACCCAGTACTTC TRBD2 TRBJ2-5 few TRBV29-1
CASSLDNRGYTF TGTGCCAGCAGCTTAGACAACCGGGGCTACACCTTC . TRBJ1-2 few TRBV5-4
CASSPMVTAMVEKLFF TGTGCCAGCAGCCCCATGGTAACAGCAATGGTTGAAAAACTGTTTTTT . TRBJ1-4 . TRBV7-6
CASSIDPNSIQPQHF TGTGCCAGTAGTATAGACCCCAACAGTATTCAGCCCCAGCATTTT . TRBJ1-5 . TRBV19
CASKGRGEYDFREQYF TGTGCCAGTAAAGGCAGGGGCGAATATGATTTTCGCGAGCAGTACTTC . TRBJ2-7 . TRBV19
CASSPAGGGPHYEQYF TGTGCCAGCAGCCCCGCCGGGGGGGGCCCCCATTACGAGCAGTACTTC TRBD2 TRBJ2-7 few TRBV7-8
CASSLVGTGSNEQYF TGCGCCAGCAGCTTGGTAGGGACAGGGTCGAACGAGCAGTACTTC TRBD1 TRBJ2-7 few TRBV5-1
CASIGGAYEQYF TGTGCCAGCATCGGCGGGGCCTACGAGCAGTACTTC . TRBJ2-7 . TRBV2
CASSRAGDNEQFF TGTGCCAGCAGCAGGGCGGGAGACAATGAGCAGTTCTTC TRBD2 TRBJ2-1 . TRBV11-3
CASSAQGRGSYNEQFF TGTGCCAGCAGCGCCCAAGGAAGAGGCTCCTACAATGAGCAGTTCTTC . TRBJ2-1 . TRBV9
CSVEAGLAGGPRYEQFF TGCAGCGTTGAAGCGGGACTAGCGGGAGGGCCTAGGTATGAGCAGTTCTTC TRBD2 TRBJ2-1 few TRBV29-1
CASSQVAGGKFF TGCGCCAGCAGCCAAGTGGCGGGAGGAAAGTTCTTC TRBD2 TRBJ2-1 few TRBV4-1
CASTRGGGNTGELFF TGTGCCAGCACCCGAGGCGGGGGGAACACCGGGGAGCTGTTTTTT TRBD2 TRBJ2-2 few TRBV28
CASSSEGGGGRNEQFF TGTGCCAGCAGCTCCGAGGGCGGGGGAGGGAGAAATGAGCAGTTCTTC TRBD2 TRBJ2-1 few TRBV11-3
CASSFKGYEQYF TGTGCCAGCAGTTTCAAGGGGTACGAGCAGTACTTC . TRBJ2-7 . TRBV27
CASSAGLGGNEKLFF TGCGCCAGCAGCGCCGGATTAGGGGGCAATGAAAAACTGTTTTTT TRBD1 TRBJ1-4 . TRBV4-1
CASSLEGGGNEQYF TGCGCCAGCAGCTTGGAGGGTGGCGGGAACGAGCAGTACTTC . TRBJ2-7 few TRBV5-1
CASSWTGAQETQYF TGTGCCAGCAGCTGGACAGGGGCCCAAGAGACCCAGTACTTC TRBD1 TRBJ2-5 few TRBV5-8
CASSEGAGGWTDTQYF TGTGCCAGCAGTGAAGGCGCGGGAGGGTGGACAGATACGCAGTATTTT TRBD2 TRBJ2-3 few TRBV6-1
CASSISGFGVTEAFF TGTGCCAGTAGTATTAGCGGGTTTGGGGTCACTGAAGCTTTCTTT . TRBJ1-1 . TRBV19
CASRAQGGTEAFF TGTGCCAGTAGGGCACAGGGTGGCACTGAAGCTTTCTTT . TRBJ1-1 . TRBV19
CAWSLGQGLYQPQHF TGTGCCTGGAGTCTCGGGCAGGGCCTTTATCAGCCCCAGCATTTT . TRBJ1-5 . TRBV30
CASSPPDAAVELFF TGTGCCAGCTCACCACCGGATGCGGCCGTAGAACTGTTTTTT . TRBJ1-4 few TRBV18
CASSVTGELEAFF TGTGCCAGCAGTGTAACAGGGGAACTTGAAGCTTTCTTT TRBD1 TRBJ1-1 few TRBV6-1
CASGGLREETQYF TGTGCTAGTGGTGGGCTGCGGGAAGAGACCCAGTACTTC . TRBJ2-5 few TRBV12-5
CASSRDPRTDTQYF TGCGCCAGCAGCAGAGATCCTCGCACAGATACGCAGTATTTT . TRBJ2-3 few TRBV5-1
CASSARQGMNTEAFF TGTGCCAGCAGCGCGAGACAGGGGATGAACACTGAAGCTTTCTTT TRBD1 TRBJ1-1 . TRBV7-2
CASSGLAGAAGEQYF TGTGCCAGCAGCGGACTAGCGGGAGCGGCCGGCGAGCAGTACTTC TRBD2 TRBJ2-7 . TRBV7-6
CASSGGQGIYNEQFF TGTGCCAGCAGTGGGGGACAGGGAATTTACAATGAGCAGTTCTTC TRBD1 TRBJ2-1 . TRBV25-1
CASSFRTGTIGANVLTF TGTGCCAGCAGTTTTCGGACAGGGACGATCGGGGCCAACGTCCTGACTTTC TRBD1 TRBJ2-6 . TRBV28
CASSSSRLEETQYF TGTGCCAGCAGCTCCTCTCGACTAGAAGAGACCCAGTACTTC . TRBJ2-5 few TRBV11-2
CASSIGAHSNQPQHF TGTGCCAGTAGTATCGGTGCCCATAGCAATCAGCCCCAGCATTTT . TRBJ1-5 few TRBV19
CASSVPGVPYEQYF TGTGCCAGCAGTGTACCAGGGGTCCCCTACGAGCAGTACTTC . TRBJ2-7 few TRBV25-1
CASSMLRGTSGGTSSGANVLTF TGTGCCAGTAGTATGCTTCGGGGGACTAGCGGGGGCACCAGCTCTGGGGCCAACGTCCTGACTTTC TRBD2 TRBJ2-6 . TRBV19
CASRPLTGPNQPQHF TGTGCCAGCAGGCCATTGACAGGACCTAATCAGCCCCAGCATTTT . TRBJ1-5 few TRBV27
CASSLGQGGYGYTF TGTGCCAGCAGCTTGGGACAGGGGGGCTATGGCTACACCTTC TRBD1 TRBJ1-2 few TRBV5-4
CASSVDMNTEAFF TGTGCCAGCAGTGTCGACATGAACACTGAAGCTTTCTTT . TRBJ1-1 few TRBV28
CASRGVGGSYEQYF TGTGCCAGCAGGGGGGTAGGGGGCTCCTACGAGCAGTACTTC . TRBJ2-7 . TRBV27
CASSVAWVRDLSYEQYF TGTGCCAGCAGCGTAGCCTGGGTACGGGACTTATCCTACGAGCAGTACTTC . TRBJ2-7 medium-sized TRBV7-8
CASSLLAGGAYEQYF TGCGCCAGCAGCCTACTAGCGGGAGGGGCCTACGAGCAGTACTTC TRBD2 TRBJ2-7 . TRBV5-1
CASSRDGQNQPQHF TGTGCCAGTAGTAGAGATGGACAGAATCAGCCCCAGCATTTT . TRBJ1-5 few TRBV19
CASSPGTKNEETQYF TGTGCCAGCTCTCCCGGGACAAAAAACGAAGAGACCCAGTACTTC . TRBJ2-5 . TRBV18
CASSQGPTGDYTDTQYF TGCGCCAGCAGCCAAGGGCCGACAGGGGACTACACAGATACGCAGTATTTT . TRBJ2-3 . TRBV4-1